This T cell receptor beta chain originates from a study of STAT3 mutations in large granular lymphocyte leukemia. About the research overall: Immunosuppressive therapy was given to more than half of T-LGLL patients. Study-wide findings and caveats: After therapy, 6 of 18 patients switched clonotypes, all new clones STAT3 wild type. Every T-LGLL patient had at least one immunodominant TCRbeta clonotype. In several patients, dominant TCR clone burden exceeded STAT3 mutant burden, suggesting STAT3 mutation arose secondarily.

On this clone itself: Antigen unknown.

Each sample's TCRbeta library yielded on average around 41,000 productive templates. Clones were read by immunoSEQ multiplex PCR, and TCRdb kept only the in-frame ones, dropping some. In the table there are under 20,000 clones, 80% to 95% of which are singletons. This CDR3 comprises 14 residues. The trim removed 7 bases at V and 5 bases at J, leaving 7 bases unmatched. The V gene's germline CDR1 is ENHRY and CDR2 SYGVKD. J is TRBJ2-5 and V is TRBV10-3; 10 nucleotides agree with TRBD1. The receptor comes from a man aged 60 to 69 with T-cell large granular lymphocyte leukemia. Some clones in this sample may be carry-over from other donors' samples. Sequencing was carried out using peripheral blood mononuclear cells. CDR3 bases: TGTGCCATCAACACGGACAGGGGGGGCGAGACCCAGTACTTC. It is translated as CAINTDRGGETQYF.